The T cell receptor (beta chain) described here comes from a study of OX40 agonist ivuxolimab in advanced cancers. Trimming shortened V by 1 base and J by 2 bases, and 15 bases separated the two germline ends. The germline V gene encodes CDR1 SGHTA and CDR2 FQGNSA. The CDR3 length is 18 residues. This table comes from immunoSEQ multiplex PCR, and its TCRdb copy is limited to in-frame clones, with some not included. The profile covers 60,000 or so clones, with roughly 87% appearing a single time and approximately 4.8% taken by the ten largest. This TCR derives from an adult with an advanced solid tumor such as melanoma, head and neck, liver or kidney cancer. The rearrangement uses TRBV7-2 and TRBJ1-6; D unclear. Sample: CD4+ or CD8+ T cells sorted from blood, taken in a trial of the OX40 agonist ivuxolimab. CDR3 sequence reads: CASSLGYDSGAYNSPLHF. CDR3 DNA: TGTGCCAGCAGCTTAGGGTACGACTCCGGAGCCTATAATTCACCCCTCCACTTT.